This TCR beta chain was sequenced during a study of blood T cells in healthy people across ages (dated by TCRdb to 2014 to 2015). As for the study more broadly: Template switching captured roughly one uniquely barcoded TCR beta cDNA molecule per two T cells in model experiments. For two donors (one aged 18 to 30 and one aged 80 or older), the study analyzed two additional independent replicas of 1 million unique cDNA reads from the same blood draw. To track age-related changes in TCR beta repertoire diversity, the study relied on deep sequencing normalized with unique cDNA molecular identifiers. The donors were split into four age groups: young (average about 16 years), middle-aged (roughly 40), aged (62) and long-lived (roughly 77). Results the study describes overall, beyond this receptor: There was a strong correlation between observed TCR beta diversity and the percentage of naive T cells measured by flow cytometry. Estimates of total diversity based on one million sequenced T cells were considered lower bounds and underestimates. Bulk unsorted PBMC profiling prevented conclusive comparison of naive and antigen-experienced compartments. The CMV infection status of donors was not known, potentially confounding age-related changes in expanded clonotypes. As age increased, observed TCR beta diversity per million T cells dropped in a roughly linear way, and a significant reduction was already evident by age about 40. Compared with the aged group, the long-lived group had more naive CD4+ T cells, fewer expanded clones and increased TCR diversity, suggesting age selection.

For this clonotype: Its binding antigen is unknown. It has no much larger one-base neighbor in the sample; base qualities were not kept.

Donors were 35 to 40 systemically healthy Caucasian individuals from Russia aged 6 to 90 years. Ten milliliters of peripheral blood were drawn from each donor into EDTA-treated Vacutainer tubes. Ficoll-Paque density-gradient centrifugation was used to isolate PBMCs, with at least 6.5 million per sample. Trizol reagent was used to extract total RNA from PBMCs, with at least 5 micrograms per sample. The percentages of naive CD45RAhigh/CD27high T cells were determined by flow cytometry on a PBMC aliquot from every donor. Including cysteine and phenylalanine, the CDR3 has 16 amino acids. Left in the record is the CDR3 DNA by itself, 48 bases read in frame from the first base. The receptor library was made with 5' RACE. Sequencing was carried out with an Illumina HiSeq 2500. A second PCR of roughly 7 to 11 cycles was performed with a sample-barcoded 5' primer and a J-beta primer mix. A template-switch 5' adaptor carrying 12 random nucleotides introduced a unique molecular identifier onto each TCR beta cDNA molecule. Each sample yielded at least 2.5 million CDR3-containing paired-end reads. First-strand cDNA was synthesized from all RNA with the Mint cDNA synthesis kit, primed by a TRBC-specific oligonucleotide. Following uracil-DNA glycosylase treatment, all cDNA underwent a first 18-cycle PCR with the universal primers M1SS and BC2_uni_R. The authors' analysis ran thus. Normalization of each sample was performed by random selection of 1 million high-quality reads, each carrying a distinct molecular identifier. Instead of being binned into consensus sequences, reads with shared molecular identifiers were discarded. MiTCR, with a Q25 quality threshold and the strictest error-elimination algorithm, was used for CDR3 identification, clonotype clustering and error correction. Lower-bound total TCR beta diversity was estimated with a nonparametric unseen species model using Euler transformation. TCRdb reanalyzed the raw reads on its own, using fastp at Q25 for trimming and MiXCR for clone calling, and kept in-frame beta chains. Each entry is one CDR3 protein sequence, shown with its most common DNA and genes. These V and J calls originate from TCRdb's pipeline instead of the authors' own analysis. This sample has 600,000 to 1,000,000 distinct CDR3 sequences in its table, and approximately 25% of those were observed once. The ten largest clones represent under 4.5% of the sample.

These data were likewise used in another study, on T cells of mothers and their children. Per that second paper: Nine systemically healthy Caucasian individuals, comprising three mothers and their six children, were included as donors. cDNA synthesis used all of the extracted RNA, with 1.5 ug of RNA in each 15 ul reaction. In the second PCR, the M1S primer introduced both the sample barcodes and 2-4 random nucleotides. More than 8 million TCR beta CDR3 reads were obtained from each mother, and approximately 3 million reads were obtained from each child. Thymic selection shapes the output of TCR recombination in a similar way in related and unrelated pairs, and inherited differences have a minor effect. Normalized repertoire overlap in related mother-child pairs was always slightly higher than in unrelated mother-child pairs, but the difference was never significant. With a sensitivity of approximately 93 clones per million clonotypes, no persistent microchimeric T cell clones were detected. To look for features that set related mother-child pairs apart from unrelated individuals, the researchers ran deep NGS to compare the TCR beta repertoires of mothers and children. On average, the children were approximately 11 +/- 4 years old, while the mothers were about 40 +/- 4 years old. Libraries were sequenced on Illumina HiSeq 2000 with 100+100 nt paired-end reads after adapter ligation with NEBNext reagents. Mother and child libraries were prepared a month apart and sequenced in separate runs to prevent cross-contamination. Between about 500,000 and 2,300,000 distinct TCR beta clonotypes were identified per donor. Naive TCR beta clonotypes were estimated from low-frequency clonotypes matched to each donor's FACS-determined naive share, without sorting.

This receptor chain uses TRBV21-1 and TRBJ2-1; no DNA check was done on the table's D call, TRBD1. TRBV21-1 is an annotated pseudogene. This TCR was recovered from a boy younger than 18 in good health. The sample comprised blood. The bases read TGTGCCAGCAGCAACCCCCCCCCGGGAGTGGGCTATGAGCAGTTCTTC. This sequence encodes CASSNPPPGVGYEQFF.